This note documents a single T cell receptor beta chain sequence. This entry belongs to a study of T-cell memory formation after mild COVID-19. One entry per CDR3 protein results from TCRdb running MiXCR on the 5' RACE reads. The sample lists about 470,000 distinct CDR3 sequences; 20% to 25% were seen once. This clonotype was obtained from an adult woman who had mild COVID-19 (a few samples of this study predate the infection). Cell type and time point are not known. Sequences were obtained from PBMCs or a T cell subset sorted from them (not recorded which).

CDR3 protein: CASSLGSRPEQYF. The CDR3 bases are TGTGCCAGCAGCTTAGGTAGCCGTCCCGAGCAGTACTTC. V and J are TRBV7-9 and TRBJ2-7; D gene unclear. CDR1 and CDR2 (germline): SEHNR, FQNEAQ (reference sequence). There are 13 residues in the CDR3. The V gene lost 1 base and the J gene lost 6 bases, with 10 bases spanning the gap.